This entry lists 3 T cell receptor beta chains sequenced from one sample in a study of blood T cell repertoires in COVID-19. Only in-frame clones appear in the TCRdb table, and some are missing; sequencing was by immunoSEQ multiplex PCR. The sample has about 440,000 clones, about 87% seen once. Sequencing used peripheral blood. These receptors all stem from a woman aged 45-65 years with COVID-19, enrolled during active disease.

This clone was picked up one time. The rearrangement links TRBV5-1 to TRBJ1-6; 7 nucleotides agree with TRBD1. With 2 bases clipped from V and 5 bases from J, the junction kept 4 bases outside the gene matches. This CDR3 has 15 residues. Germline assignment: CDR1 SGHRS and CDR2 YFSETQ. The CDR3 nucleotides read TGCGCCAGCAGCTTAAGTACAGGGGATAATTCACCCCTCCACTTT. It is translated as CASSLSTGDNSPLHF.

The V and J genes are TRBV12-3 or TRBV12-4 and TRBJ2-7, with D unresolved. The CDR3 covers 12 residues. V gave up 7 bases and J gave up 9 bases, with 16 bases separating them. DNA for the CDR3: TGTGCCAGCACGAACGACACCGAAGGGCAGTACTTC. Protein product: CASTNDTEGQYF.

The chain employs TRBV6-5 and TRBJ2-1; 7 bases match TRBD2. Germline V gives CDR1 MNHEY, CDR2 SVGAGI. After removal of 7 bases from V and 6 bases from J, the junction contained 9 bases not matched to a gene. This CDR3 comprises 14 residues. CDR3 protein: CASISVSGGNEQFF. CDR3 bases: TGTGCCAGCATTTCAGTATCGGGGGGCAATGAGCAGTTCTTC.